Listed below are T cell receptor beta chains from one sample, sequenced in a study of Graves' ophthalmopathy and Graves' hyperthyroidism. TCRdb reprocessed the multiplex PCR reads with MiXCR, giving one entry per CDR3 protein. The table records about 620,000 distinct CDR3 sequences, about a fifth of them present only once. Source material: peripheral blood. These receptor sequences come from a woman between 18 and 29 years old with stable Graves' hyperthyroidism. Some clones in this sample may be carry-over from other donors' samples. The CDR3 runs from the conserved cysteine through the conserved F or W. The D gene is left open where the match is weak. Not every row has a clone size; where given, it reads once, few, many or a size class.

>many|TRBV7-6|TRBJ2-7|TRBD2
TGTGCCAGCAGCTTAGCATGGGGCCCTAGCGGGAGGGCCAACGAGCAGTACTTC
CASSLAWGPSGRANEQYF
>NA|TRBV30|TRBJ1-2|TRBD1
TGTGCCTGGACAACAGGGGCGACTAACTATGGCTACACCTTC
CAWTTGATNYGYTF
>many|TRBV12-3/TRBV12-4|TRBJ1-1|NA
TGTGCCAGCAGTTTATCGAACACTGAAGCTTTCTTT
CASSLSNTEAFF
>few|TRBV2|TRBJ2-2|NA
TGTGCCAGCAGTGATCCCCAGGGCCTGAACACCGGGGAGCTGTTTTTT
CASSDPQGLNTGELFF
>NA|TRBV28|TRBJ2-7|TRBD1
TGTGCCAGCAGAACAGGGGCGAGAGGCTCCTACGAGCAGTACTTC
CASRTGARGSYEQYF
>many|TRBV27|TRBJ1-3|NA
TGTGCCAGCGCATACGGGCCCTCTGGAAACACCATATATTTT
CASAYGPSGNTIYF
>few|TRBV15|TRBJ2-7|TRBD1
TGTGCCACCAGCATCCGGGACAGGGCATACGAGCAGTACTTC
CATSIRDRAYEQYF
>many|TRBV20-1|TRBJ2-6|NA
TGCAGTGCTAGAAAGGGGATCGGGGCCAACGTCCTGACTTTC
CSARKGIGANVLTF
>NA|TRBV4-1|TRBJ1-5|NA
TGCGCCAGCAGCCGCGGCCCAGGGATCAATCAGCCCCAGCATTTT
CASSRGPGINQPQHF
>NA|TRBV6-2/TRBV6-3|TRBJ2-7|TRBD2
TGTGCCAGCAGCCGGAGACTAGCGGGGGGATTCTACGAGCAGTACTTC
CASSRRLAGGFYEQYF
>many|TRBV6-4|TRBJ2-7|NA
TGTGCCAGCAGGCGGGCCCATCAGCCCTACTACGAGCAGTACTTC
CASRRAHQPYYEQYF
>few|TRBV30|TRBJ2-7|NA
TGTGCCTGGAGCTTTACAGATTACGAGCAGTACTTC
CAWSFTDYEQYF
>few|TRBV27|TRBJ1-2|NA
TGTGCCAGCAGTCTCAGGGGTCCCGACTATGGCTACACCTTC
CASSLRGPDYGYTF
>many|TRBV20-1|TRBJ1-5|TRBD1
TGCAGTGCTCAGGACAGGACCCGCAATCAGCCCCAGCATTTT
CSAQDRTRNQPQHF
>NA|TRBV28|TRBJ2-7|NA
TGTGCCAGCAGTTTCTATTTCTACGATCAGTACTTC
CASSFYFYDQYF
>NA|TRBV28|TRBJ1-1|TRBD1
TGTGCCAGCAGGCAGACAGGGAACGAAGCTTTCTTT
CASRQTGNEAFF
>many|TRBV29-1|TRBJ1-1|NA
TGCAGCGTTGCAGGTTACACTGAAGCTTTCTTT
CSVAGYTEAFF